The 20 T cell receptor beta chains in this list originate from one sample, sequenced in a study of T cells in women clearing cervical HPV infection. Using immunoSEQ multiplex PCR, the repertoire was profiled, and TCRdb retains in-frame clones only, with some absent. This sample's clone table lists roughly 35,000 clones. Sequenced sample: blood buffy coat. The source of these receptors is a woman between 18 and 75 years old with a cervical HPV16 infection that either progressed to CIN3+ or cleared (not recorded which).

For this clone: The read is 3 residues too short to cover the CDR3 end, so that end is filled in from the germline J gene. The chain joins TRBV5-4 to TRBJ2-5; D perhaps matches TRBD1 (6 bases). V lost 4 bases and J 1 base, leaving 11 bases between the germline ends. Germline V gives CDR1 SGHNT, CDR2 YYREEE (reference sequence). There are 14 residues in the CDR3. The sequenced part of the CDR3 DNA is TGTGCCAGCAGCACAACAGGGTCCCAAGAGACC. It codes for CASSTTGSQET. The complete CDR3 sequence is CASSTTGSQETQYF.

With regard to this clone: The read falls 3 residues short of the CDR3 end, and the missing part is taken from the germline J gene. The chain couples TRBV20-1 to TRBJ1-2; perhaps TRBD1 as D (5 bases). With 5 bases removed from V and 5 bases from J, the gap between germline ends came to 9 bases. Germline V lookup: CDR1 DFQATT, CDR2 SNEGSKA (reference sequence). The CDR3 is 11 residues long. CDR3 amino acids: CSASQGYGYTF. CDR3 DNA (partial): TGCAGTGCTTCTCAGGGTTATGGC.

On this clone itself: The read stops 3 residues short of the end of the CDR3; the missing end is completed from the germline J gene. The rearrangement uses TRBV5-1 and TRBJ2-5; TRBD2 agrees at 10 bases. The J segment lost 2 bases and the V segment lost 2 bases, leaving 3 bases of the junction unmatched. The CDR3 length is 15 residues. Germline CDR1 and CDR2: SGHRS and YFSETQ. This CDR3 reads CASSLTSGNQETQYF. The sequenced CDR3 bases are TGCGCCAGCAGCTTAACTAGCGGGAATCAAGAGACC. The complete variable domain, with remaining parts taken from reference TRBV5-1 and TRBJ2-5, reads KAGVTQTPRYLIKTRGQQVTLSCSPISGHRSVSWYQQTPGQGLQFLFEYFSETQRNKGNFPGRFSGRQFSNSRSEMNVSTLELGDSALYLCASSLTSGNQETQYFGPGTRLLVL.

Incomplete CDR3 DNA: TGTGCCAGTAGACAGGGGTTCGAC. It specifies CASRQGFD. The whole CDR3 region reads CASRQGFDYTF. The chain recombines TRBV19 with TRBJ1-2; the match to TRBD1 covers 7 bases. The CDR3 is cut off 3 residues early in the read; its end comes from the germline J gene. Germline CDR1 LNHDA, CDR2 SQIVND (reference sequence). The CDR3 is 11 amino acids.

With regard to this clone: The read falls 3 residues short of the CDR3 end, and the missing part is taken from the germline J gene. The chain joins TRBV7-9 to TRBJ1-4, with a possible D match to TRBD1 (5 bases). The CDR3 extends over 13 amino acids. Germline loops: CDR1 SEHNR, CDR2 FQNEAQ (reference sequence). The chain's CDR3 is CASSSSGANVLFF. Incomplete CDR3 DNA: TGTGCCAGCAGCTCCTCTGGGGCCAACGTA.

As for this clone: The read gets to within 3 residues of the CDR3 end, and the germline J gene fills in the rest. The chain employs TRBV11-1 and TRBJ1-2; perhaps TRBD1 as D (5 bases). This CDR3 region has 13 residues. Per germline, CDR1 SGHAT and CDR2 FQDESV (reference sequence). This chain's CDR3 is CASSHGGQETYTF. CDR3 DNA, as far as it was read: TGTGCCAGCAGCCACGGGGGTCAAGAGACC.

Regarding this clone: Its ends do not fully match the called genes, so a read error is possible. The sequenced fragment ends 3 residues before the CDR3 boundary, so the rest is inferred from the germline J gene. This rearrangement joins TRBV19 to TRBJ2-3; 8 positions match TRBD1. The CDR3 extends over 16 amino acids. Germline V gene sequence: CDR1 LNHDA, CDR2 SQIVND (reference sequence). The part of the CDR3 DNA that was read is TGTGCCAGTAGTATAGCCCCCAGGACAGGGTCAGAGACG. This encodes CASSIAPRTGSET. In full, the CDR3 reads CASSIAPRTGSETQYF.

Notes on this clone: The read terminates 3 residues before the CDR3 end, so the remaining end is supplied by the germline J gene. This chain connects TRBV20-1 to TRBJ2-1; D possibly corresponds to TRBD2 (5 bases). The CDR3 spans 17 residues. V lost 0 bases to trimming and J lost 0 bases, with 15 bases between them. Germline assignment: CDR1 DFQATT and CDR2 SNEGSKA (reference sequence). The CDR3 sequence: CSARDRSSGSSYNEQFF. The sequenced part of the CDR3 DNA is TGCAGTGCTAGAGATCGGTCGAGCGGCAGCTCCTACAATGAG.

Concerning this clone itself: The CDR3 extends 3 residues past the end of the read, so its final part is completed from the germline J gene. The chain recombines TRBV2 with TRBJ1-2; D ambiguous. The CDR3 runs to 16 residues. Germline assignment: CDR1 SNHLY and CDR2 FYNNEI. CDR3 loop: CASSERGREAKNIYTF. CDR3 DNA, as far as it was read: TGTGCCAGCAGTGAACGGGGAAGAGAAGCCAAAAACATC.

With regard to this clone: One end of the junction does not line up with germline, which may come from a read error. The same CDR3 also results from other DNA sequences found in this sample. This CDR3 reads CASTPQGVSSGNTIYF. CDR3 DNA, as far as it was read: TGTGCCAGTACCCCCCAAGGGGTTTCCTCTGGAAACACG. The gene calls are TRBV19 and TRBJ1-3; weak D call: TRBD1 (5 bases). The read comes to an end 3 residues before the CDR3 does, leaving the germline J gene to fill in the end. There are 16 residues in the CDR3. Germline loops: CDR1 LNHDA, CDR2 SQIVND (reference sequence).

As concerns this clone: The CDR3 end falls 3 residues outside the read, so it is completed with the germline J gene. This sequence joins TRBV28 and TRBJ2-5, with D possibly matching TRBD1 (5 bases). This CDR3 is 14 amino acids long. V lost 5 bases, J lost 4 bases, and 14 bases lay in between. The germline V gene encodes CDR1 MDHEN and CDR2 SYDVKM. Incomplete CDR3 DNA: TGTGCCAGCAGTGCAACGGATGGGGCAGAGACC. Its translation: CASSATDGAET. The full CDR3 sequence reads CASSATDGAETQYF.

The DNA read from the CDR3 is TGTGCCAGCAGTTATAGGGACAGGCTGAACACTGAA. Translating gives CASSYRDRLNTE. The CDR3 reads in full as CASSYRDRLNTEAFF. The V call is TRBV28, the J call TRBJ1-1, with TRBD1 matching over 8 bases. The read is 3 residues too short to cover the CDR3 end, so that end is filled in from the germline J gene. CDR1 is MDHEN and CDR2 is SYDVKM in the germline V gene. The J segment lost 0 bases and the V segment lost 4 bases, leaving 4 bases of the junction unmatched. This CDR3 has 15 residues.

Comment on this clone: A read error may produce the germline difference seen at one junction end. The CDR3 end falls 3 residues outside the read, so it is completed with the germline J gene. Other DNA sequences in the same sample also yield this CDR3. This chain joins TRBV18 and TRBJ1-3; 7 bases line up with TRBD1. The CDR3 length is 17 residues. Germline-derived CDR1 and CDR2 are KGHSH and LQKENI. The part of the CDR3 DNA that was read is TGTGCCAGCTCACTACGGCAGGGGGATTCGGCTGGAACCACC. It is translated as CASSLRQGDSAGTT. The full-length CDR3 reads as CASSLRQGDSAGTTIYF.

Remarks on this clone: The read terminates 3 residues ahead of where the CDR3 ends, so the germline J gene completes it. V and J are TRBV28 and TRBJ1-2; D not resolved. The CDR3 consists of 13 residues. V lost 8 bases and J lost 5, with 15 bases in between. Germline-derived CDR1 and CDR2 are MDHEN and SYDVKM. This chain's CDR3 is CASFSTSVYGYTF. Incomplete CDR3 DNA: TGTGCCAGCTTCTCCACTTCGGTTTATGGC.

Points on this clone: Sequencing ends 3 residues short of the CDR3 end; the germline J gene provides the rest. The chain is built from TRBV23-1 and TRBJ2-5; D uncertain. TRBV23-1 is marked as an open reading frame, function uncertain. The length of the CDR3 is 13 residues. The V end was cut by 3 bases, the J end by 7 bases, with 12 bases between. CDR3 DNA (partial): TGCGCCAGCAGTCACCGACATAGGGTGACC. It encodes CASSHRHRVT. In full, the CDR3 is CASSHRHRVTQYF.

With regard to this clone: Read coverage stops 3 residues before the CDR3 terminus; the germline J gene supplies the remainder. This sequence joins TRBV5-1 and TRBJ2-7; TRBD1 might be the D (6 bases). The CDR3 totals 13 residues. Germline V gene sequence: CDR1 SGHRS, CDR2 YFSETQ. Trimming shortened V by 4 bases and J by 2 bases, and 10 bases separated the two germline ends. The covered CDR3 bases are TGCGCCAGCAGCGGAGGACAGACCTACGAG. It codes for CASSGGQTYE. The full CDR3 protein is CASSGGQTYEQYF.

Concerning this clone itself: The read stops 3 residues short of the end of the CDR3; the missing end is completed from the germline J gene. The chain is built from TRBV2 and TRBJ2-5; weak D call: TRBD1 (5 bases). Germline loops: CDR1 SNHLY, CDR2 FYNNEI. Between the trimmed V and J ends, which lost 6 bases and 5 bases, there was a span of 10 bases. The CDR3 runs to 12 residues. This chain's CDR3 is CASSREFETQYF. CDR3 bases read: TGTGCCAGCAGCAGGGAATTTGAGACC.

Note on this clone: The CDR3 end is not reached by the read, which stops 3 residues before it; the germline J gene fills it in. The chain is built from TRBV2 and TRBJ2-5; 12 nucleotides align to TRBD2. CDR1 and CDR2 from the germline V gene are SNHLY and FYNNEI. The CDR3 length is 17 residues. J lost 5 bases, V lost 1 base, and 8 bases had no gene match. The CDR3 bases that were read are TGTGCCAGCAGTGAAGGTTGGGCTAGCGGGGGGGAGGAGACC. Translated, it gives CASSEGWASGGEET. The CDR3 reads in full as CASSEGWASGGEETQYF.

A note on this clone: The observed sequence ends 3 residues before the CDR3 terminus, with the missing tail filled in from the germline J gene. V is TRBV29-1 and J is TRBJ2-1; the match to TRBD2 covers 9 bases. The V gene's germline CDR1 is SQVTM and CDR2 ANQGSEA. This CDR3 spans 14 amino acids. V lost 4 bases to trimming and J lost 3 bases; unmatched junction nucleotides: 4. The CDR3 loop reads CSVVTSGRYNEQFF. The sequenced part of the CDR3 DNA is TGCAGCGTTGTCACTAGCGGGCGCTACAATGAG.

Comment on this clone: The sequenced fragment ends 3 residues before the CDR3 boundary, so the rest is inferred from the germline J gene. The rearrangement uses TRBV5-4 and TRBJ2-1; 10 nucleotides agree with TRBD2. Germline V CDR1 and CDR2: SGHNT, YYREEE (reference sequence). The ends lost 2 bases at V and 7 bases at J; junction bases unmatched: 6. This CDR3 contains 15 residues. The DNA read from the CDR3 is TGTGCCAGCAGCTTTCCTAGCGGGAGATCGAATGAG. Protein sequence: CASSFPSGRSNE. The entire CDR3 reads CASSFPSGRSNEQFF.